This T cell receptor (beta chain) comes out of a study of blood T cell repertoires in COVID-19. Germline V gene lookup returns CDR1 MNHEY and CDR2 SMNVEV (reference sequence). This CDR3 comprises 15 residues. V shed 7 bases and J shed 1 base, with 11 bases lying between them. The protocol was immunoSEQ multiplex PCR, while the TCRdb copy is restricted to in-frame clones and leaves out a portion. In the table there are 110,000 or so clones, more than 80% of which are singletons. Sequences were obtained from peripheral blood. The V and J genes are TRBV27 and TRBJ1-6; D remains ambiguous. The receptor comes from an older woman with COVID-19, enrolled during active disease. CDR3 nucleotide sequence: TGTGCCAGCACCACATTGACATCCTATAATTCACCCCTCCACTTT. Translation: CASTTLTSYNSPLHF.